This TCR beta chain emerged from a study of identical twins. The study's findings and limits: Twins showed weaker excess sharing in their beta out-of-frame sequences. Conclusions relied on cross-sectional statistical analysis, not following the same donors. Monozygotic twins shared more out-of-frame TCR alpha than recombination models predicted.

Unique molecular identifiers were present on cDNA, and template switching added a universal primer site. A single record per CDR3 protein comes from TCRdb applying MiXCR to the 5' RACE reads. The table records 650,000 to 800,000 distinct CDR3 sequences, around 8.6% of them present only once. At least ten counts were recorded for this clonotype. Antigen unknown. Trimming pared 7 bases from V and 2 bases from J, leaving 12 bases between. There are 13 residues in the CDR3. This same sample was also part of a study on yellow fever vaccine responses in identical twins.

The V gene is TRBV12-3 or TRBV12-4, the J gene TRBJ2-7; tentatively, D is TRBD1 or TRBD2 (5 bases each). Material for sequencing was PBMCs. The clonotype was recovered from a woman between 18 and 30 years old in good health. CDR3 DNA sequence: TGTGCCAGCACTCCGGGACCCACCTACGAGCAGTACTTC. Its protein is CASTPGPTYEQYF.